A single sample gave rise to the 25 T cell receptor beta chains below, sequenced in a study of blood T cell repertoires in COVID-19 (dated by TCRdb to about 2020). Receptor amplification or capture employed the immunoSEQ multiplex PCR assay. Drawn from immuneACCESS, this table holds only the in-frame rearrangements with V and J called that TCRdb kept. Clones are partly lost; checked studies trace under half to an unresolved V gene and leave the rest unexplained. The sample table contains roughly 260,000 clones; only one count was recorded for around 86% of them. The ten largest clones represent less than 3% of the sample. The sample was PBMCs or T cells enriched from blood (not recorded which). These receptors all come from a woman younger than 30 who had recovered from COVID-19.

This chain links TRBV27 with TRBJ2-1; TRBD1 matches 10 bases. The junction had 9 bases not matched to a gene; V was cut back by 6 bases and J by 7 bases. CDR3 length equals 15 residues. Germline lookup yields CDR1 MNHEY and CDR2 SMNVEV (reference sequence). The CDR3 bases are TGTGCCAGCAGCGTGACCGGGACAGGGGCAAATGAGCAGTTCTTC. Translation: CASSVTGTGANEQFF.

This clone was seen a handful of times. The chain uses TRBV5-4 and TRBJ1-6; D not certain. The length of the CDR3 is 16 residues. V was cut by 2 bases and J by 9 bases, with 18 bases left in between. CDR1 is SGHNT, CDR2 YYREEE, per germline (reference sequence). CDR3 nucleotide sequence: TGTGCCAGCAGCTTTTCCAGAGGGCCCCGGGGTTCACCCCTCCACTTT. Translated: CASSFSRGPRGSPLHF.

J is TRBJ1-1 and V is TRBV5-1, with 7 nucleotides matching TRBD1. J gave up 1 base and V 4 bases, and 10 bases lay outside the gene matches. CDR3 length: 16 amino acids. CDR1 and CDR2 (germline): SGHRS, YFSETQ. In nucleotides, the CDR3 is TGCGCCAGCAGCCAAACCCCGGGACAGCAGAACACTGAAGCTTTCTTT. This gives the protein CASSQTPGQQNTEAFF.

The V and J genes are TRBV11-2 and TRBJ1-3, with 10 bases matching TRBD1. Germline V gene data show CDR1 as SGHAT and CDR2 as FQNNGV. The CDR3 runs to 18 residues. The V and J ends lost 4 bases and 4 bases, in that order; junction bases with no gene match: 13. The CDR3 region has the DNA TGTGCCAGCAGCTCCTTACCGGGACAGGGGTCGTCGGGAAACACCATATATTTT. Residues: CASSSLPGQGSSGNTIYF.

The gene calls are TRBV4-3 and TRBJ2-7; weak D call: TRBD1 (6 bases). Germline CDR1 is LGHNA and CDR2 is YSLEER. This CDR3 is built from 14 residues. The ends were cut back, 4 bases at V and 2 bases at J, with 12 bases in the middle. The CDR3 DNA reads TGCGCCAGCAGCCGCGGACAGATCCCCTACGAGCAGTACTTC. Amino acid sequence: CASSRGQIPYEQYF.

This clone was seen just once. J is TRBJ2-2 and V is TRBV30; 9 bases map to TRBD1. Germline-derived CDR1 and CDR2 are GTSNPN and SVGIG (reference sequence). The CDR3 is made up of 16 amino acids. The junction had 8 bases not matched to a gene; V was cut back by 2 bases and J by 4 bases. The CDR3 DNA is TGTGCCTGGAGTCCTCGCTGGGGACAGGGCACCGGGGAGCTGTTTTTT. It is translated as CAWSPRWGQGTGELFF.

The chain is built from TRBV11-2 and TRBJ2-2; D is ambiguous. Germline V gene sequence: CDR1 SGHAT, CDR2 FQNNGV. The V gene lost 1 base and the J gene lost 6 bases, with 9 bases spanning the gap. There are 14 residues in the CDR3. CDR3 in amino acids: CASSLVRLPGELFF. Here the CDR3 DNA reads TGTGCCAGCAGCTTAGTGCGATTGCCCGGGGAGCTGTTTTTT.

Here the CDR3 DNA reads TGTGCCAGCAGTGACTCCCCGGGACAGGGGACCGGGGAGCTGTTTTTT. Translating it yields CASSDSPGQGTGELFF. The V call is TRBV6-4, the J call TRBJ2-2; 10 bases are a match to TRBD1. V was clipped by 0 bases and J by 5 bases; unmatched bases: 3. CDR1 is MRHNA and CDR2 is SNTAGT in the germline V gene. CDR3 length: 16 amino acids.

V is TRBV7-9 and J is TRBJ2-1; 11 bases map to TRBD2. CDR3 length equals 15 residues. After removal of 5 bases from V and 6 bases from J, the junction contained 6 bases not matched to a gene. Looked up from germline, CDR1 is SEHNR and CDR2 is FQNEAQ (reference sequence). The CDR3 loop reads CASSELAGGFNEQFF. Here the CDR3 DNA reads TGTGCCAGCAGCGAGCTAGCGGGAGGATTCAATGAGCAGTTCTTC.

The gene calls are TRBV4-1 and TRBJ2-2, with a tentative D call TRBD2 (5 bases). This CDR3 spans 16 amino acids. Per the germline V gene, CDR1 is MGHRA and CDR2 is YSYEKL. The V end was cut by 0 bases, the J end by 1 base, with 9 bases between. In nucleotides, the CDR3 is TGCGCCAGCAGCCAAGAGCCACTAGAGAACACCGGGGAGCTGTTTTTT. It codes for CASSQEPLENTGELFF.

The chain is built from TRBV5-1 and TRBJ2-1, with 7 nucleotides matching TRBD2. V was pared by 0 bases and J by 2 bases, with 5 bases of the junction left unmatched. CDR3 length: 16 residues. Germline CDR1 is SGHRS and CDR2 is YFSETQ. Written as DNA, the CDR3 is TGCGCCAGCAGCTTGGCCGCTAGCGGCGCCTACAATGAGCAGTTCTTC. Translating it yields CASSLAASGAYNEQFF.

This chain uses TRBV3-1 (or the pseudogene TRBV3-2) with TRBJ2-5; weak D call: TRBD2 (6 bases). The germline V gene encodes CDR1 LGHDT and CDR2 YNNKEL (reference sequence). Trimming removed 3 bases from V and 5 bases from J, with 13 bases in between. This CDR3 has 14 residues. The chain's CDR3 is CASSHFAGRETQYF. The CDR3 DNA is TGTGCCAGCAGCCATTTCGCAGGGAGGGAGACCCAGTACTTC.

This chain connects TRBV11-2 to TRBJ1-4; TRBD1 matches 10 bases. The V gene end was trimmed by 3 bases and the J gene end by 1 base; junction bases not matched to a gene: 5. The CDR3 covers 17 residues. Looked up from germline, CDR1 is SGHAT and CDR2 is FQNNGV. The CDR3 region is CASSLAGTGETNEKLFF. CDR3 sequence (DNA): TGTGCCAGCAGCTTGGCCGGGACAGGGGAAACTAATGAAAAACTGTTTTTT.

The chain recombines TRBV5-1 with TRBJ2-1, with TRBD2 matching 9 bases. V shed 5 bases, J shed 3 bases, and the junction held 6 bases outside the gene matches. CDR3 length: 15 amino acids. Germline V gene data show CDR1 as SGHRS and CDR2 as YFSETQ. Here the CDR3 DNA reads TGCGCCAGCAGAATAGCGGGGGCCGTCTACAATGAGCAGTTCTTC. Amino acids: CASRIAGAVYNEQFF.

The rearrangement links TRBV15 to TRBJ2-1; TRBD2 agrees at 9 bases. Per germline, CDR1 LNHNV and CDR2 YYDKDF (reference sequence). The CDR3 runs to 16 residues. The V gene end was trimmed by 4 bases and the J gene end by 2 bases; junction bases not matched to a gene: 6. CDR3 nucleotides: TGTGCCACCAGCAACCACTTAGCGGGGGCCTACAATGAGCAGTTCTTC. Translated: CATSNHLAGAYNEQFF.

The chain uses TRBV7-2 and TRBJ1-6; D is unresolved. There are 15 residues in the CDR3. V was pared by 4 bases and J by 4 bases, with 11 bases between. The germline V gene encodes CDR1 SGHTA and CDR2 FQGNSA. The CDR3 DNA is TGTGCCAGCAGCTCCGGATGGGAGTATAATTCACCCCTCCACTTT. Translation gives CASSSGWEYNSPLHF.

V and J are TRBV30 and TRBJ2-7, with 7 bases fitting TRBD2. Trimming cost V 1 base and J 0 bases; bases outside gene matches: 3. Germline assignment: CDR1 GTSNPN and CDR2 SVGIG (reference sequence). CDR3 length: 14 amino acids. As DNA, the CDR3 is TGTGCCTGGAGTGCGGGCGGGGGCTCCTACGAGCAGTACTTC. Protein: CAWSAGGGSYEQYF.

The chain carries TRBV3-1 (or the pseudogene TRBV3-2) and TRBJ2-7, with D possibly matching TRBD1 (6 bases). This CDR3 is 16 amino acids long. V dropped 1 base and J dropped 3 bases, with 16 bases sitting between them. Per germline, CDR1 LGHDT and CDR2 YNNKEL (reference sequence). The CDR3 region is CASSQVIQGIYYEQYF. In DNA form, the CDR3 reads TGTGCCAGCAGCCAAGTCATCCAGGGGATCTACTACGAGCAGTACTTC.

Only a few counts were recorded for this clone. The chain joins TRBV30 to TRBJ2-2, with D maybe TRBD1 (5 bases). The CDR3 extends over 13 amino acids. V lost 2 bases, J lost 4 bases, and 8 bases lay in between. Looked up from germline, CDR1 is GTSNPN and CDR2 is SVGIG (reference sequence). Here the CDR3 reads CAWSTDSTGELFF. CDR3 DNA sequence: TGTGCCTGGAGTACCGACAGCACCGGGGAGCTGTTTTTT. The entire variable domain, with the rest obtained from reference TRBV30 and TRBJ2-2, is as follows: SQTIHQWPATLVQPVGSPLSLECTVEGTSNPNLYWYRQAAGRGLQLLFYSVGIGQISSEVPQNLSASRPQDRQFILSSKKLLLSDSGFYLCAWSTDSTGELFFGEGSRLTVL.

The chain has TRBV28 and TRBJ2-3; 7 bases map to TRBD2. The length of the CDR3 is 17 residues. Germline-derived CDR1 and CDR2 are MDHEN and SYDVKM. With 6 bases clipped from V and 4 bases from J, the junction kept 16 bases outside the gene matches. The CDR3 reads CASREGLVLGVADTQYF. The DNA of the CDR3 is TGTGCCAGCAGGGAAGGACTAGTATTAGGAGTCGCAGATACGCAGTATTTT.

CDR3 in DNA: TGTGCCAGCAGCTTCAATTCAGGCGGGCAGCAGTACTTC. It translates to CASSFNSGGQQYF. The rearrangement joins TRBV7-8 to TRBJ2-7, with D possibly being TRBD2 (5 bases). Germline V gene sequence: CDR1 SGHVS, CDR2 FQNEAQ. This CDR3 is built from 13 residues. Trimming took off 3 bases at V and 8 bases at J, with 14 bases between the two ends.

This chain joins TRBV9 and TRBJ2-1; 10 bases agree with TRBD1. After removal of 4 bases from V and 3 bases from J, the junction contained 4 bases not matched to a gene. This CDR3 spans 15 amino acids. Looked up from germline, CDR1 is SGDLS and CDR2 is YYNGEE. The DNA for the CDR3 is TGTGCCAGCAGCAACGGGGACAGGGGCTACAATGAGCAGTTCTTC. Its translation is CASSNGDRGYNEQFF.

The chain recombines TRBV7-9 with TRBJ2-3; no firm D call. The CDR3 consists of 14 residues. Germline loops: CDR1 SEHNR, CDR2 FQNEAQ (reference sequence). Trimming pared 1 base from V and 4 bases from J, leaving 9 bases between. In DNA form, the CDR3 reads TGTGCCAGCAGCTTAGTTCTAGGAGCAGATACGCAGTATTTT. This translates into CASSLVLGADTQYF.

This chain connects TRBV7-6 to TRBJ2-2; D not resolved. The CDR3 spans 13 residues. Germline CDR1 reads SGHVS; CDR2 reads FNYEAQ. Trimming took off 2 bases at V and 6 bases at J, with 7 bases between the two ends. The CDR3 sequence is CASSLQASGELFF. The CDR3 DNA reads TGTGCCAGCAGCTTACAGGCCTCCGGGGAGCTGTTTTTT.

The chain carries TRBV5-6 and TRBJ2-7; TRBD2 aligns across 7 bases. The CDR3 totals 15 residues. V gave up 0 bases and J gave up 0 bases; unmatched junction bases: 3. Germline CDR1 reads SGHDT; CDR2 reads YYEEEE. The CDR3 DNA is TGTGCCAGCAGCTTGGCCGGGACTAACTCCTACGAGCAGTACTTC. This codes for CASSLAGTNSYEQYF.